These T cell receptor beta chains were read from a single sample in a study of T cell responses to AZD1222 COVID-19 vaccine. Produced via immunoSEQ multiplex PCR; TCRdb's table is partial and in-frame only. The profile shows fewer than 150,000 clones, 92% of them singletons. Sequenced here: peripheral blood, sampled 28 days after the second AZD1222 dose. These receptors were taken from an adult who received the AZD1222 COVID-19 vaccine. CDR3s include the opening cysteine and the closing phenylalanine or tryptophan. D genes are given only for firm matches. Rows give clone size only sometimes, using once, few, many, or a class for an expanded clone.

>NA|NA|TRBV7-2|TRBJ2-2
CASSSLPSPAGELFF
TGTGCCAGCAGCTCCCTTCCATCCCCAGCCGGGGAGCTGTTTTTT
>NA|NA|TRBV4-1|TRBJ2-1
CASSHLGIYNEQFF
TGCGCCAGCAGCCACCTAGGGATATACAATGAGCAGTTCTTC
>NA|few|TRBV10-3|TRBJ1-2
CAISEVYGYTF
TGTGCCATCAGTGAGGTCTATGGCTACACCTTC
>TRBD2|few|TRBV19|TRBJ2-1
CASSLPGLDYNEQFF
TGTGCCAGTAGTTTGCCGGGACTAGACTACAATGAGCAGTTCTTC
>NA|NA|TRBV10-3|TRBJ2-2
CAISESKGAGELFF
TGTGCCATCAGTGAGTCGAAGGGGGCCGGGGAGCTGTTTTTT
>NA|NA|TRBV28|TRBJ1-2
CASSSPDRPSYYTF
TGTGCCAGCAGTTCCCCCGACAGACCCTCTTACTACACCTTC
>TRBD2|NA|TRBV13|TRBJ2-1
CASSRGGYNEQFF
TGTGCCAGCAGCCGGGGGGGCTACAATGAGCAGTTCTTC
>TRBD2|NA|TRBV19|TRBJ2-4
CASSISIIGLAGGLAKNIQYF
TGTGCCAGTAGTATTTCCATCATCGGACTAGCGGGGGGACTAGCCAAAAACATTCAGTACTTC
>TRBD2|NA|TRBV15|TRBJ2-3
CATSYQGGRLAGGLVTDTQYF
TGTGCCACCAGCTATCAGGGAGGGAGGCTAGCGGGGGGACTTGTCACAGATACGCAGTATTTT
>TRBD1|NA|TRBV28|TRBJ2-3
CASSSPGQLPDTQYF
TGTGCCAGCAGCTCACCGGGACAGTTGCCAGATACGCAGTATTTT
>NA|few|TRBV11-3|TRBJ2-1
CASSLEASSYNEQFF
TGTGCCAGCAGCTTAGAGGCTAGCTCCTACAATGAGCAGTTCTTC
>NA|NA|TRBV6-6|TRBJ1-5
CASSYRLGRGKPQHF
TGTGCCAGCAGTTATCGGTTGGGGCGAGGGAAGCCCCAGCATTTT
>TRBD1|NA|TRBV19|TRBJ1-4
CASRWTGNNNEKLFF
TGTGCCAGTAGGTGGACAGGGAACAATAATGAAAAACTGTTTTTT
>NA|NA|TRBV4-2|TRBJ2-3
CASSRTTTGTDTQYF
TGTGCCAGCAGCCGAACGACTACGGGCACAGATACGCAGTATTTT
>TRBD1|NA|TRBV18|TRBJ1-5
CASSPGTGTYQPQHF
TGTGCCAGCTCACCCGGGACAGGGACTTATCAGCCCCAGCATTTT
>NA|NA|TRBV3-1/TRBV3-2|TRBJ2-1
CASSQKRQAASLVF
TGTGCCAGCAGCCAAAAGCGTCAGGCGGCTAGCTTAGTCTTC
>NA|NA|TRBV30|TRBJ1-3
CASTGSGWTIYF
TGTGCCTCCACGGGGTCGGGATGGACCATATATTTT
>NA|NA|TRBV7-9|TRBJ2-5
CASSVETVVETQYF
TGTGCCAGCAGCGTGGAGACAGTTGTAGAGACCCAGTACTTC
>TRBD2|NA|TRBV6-4|TRBJ2-3
CASSVIAGGRDTQYF
TGTGCCAGCAGCGTTATAGCGGGAGGGAGAGATACGCAGTATTTT
>NA|NA|TRBV3-1/TRBV3-2|TRBJ1-1
CASSQAVGGTEAFF
TGTGCCAGCAGCCAAGCGGTAGGGGGGACTGAAGCTTTCTTT
>NA|NA|TRBV24-1|TRBJ2-1
CATSDVASVKSSYNEQFF
TGTGCCACCAGTGATGTTGCGTCGGTCAAGAGCTCCTACAATGAGCAGTTCTTC
>TRBD1|NA|TRBV6-5|TRBJ1-5
CASRGGTGYDQPQHF
TGTGCCAGCAGAGGGGGGACAGGGTATGATCAGCCCCAGCATTTT
>NA|NA|TRBV7-8|TRBJ1-2
CASSLARANYGYTF
TGTGCCAGCAGCTTAGCTCGGGCTAACTATGGCTACACCTTC